This T cell receptor (beta chain) originates from a study of T cell repertoires in cytomegalovirus infection. Study overall: It was the public TCR beta signatures that indicated both CMV infection and matching HLA type.

This CDR3 spans 16 amino acids. Germline loops: CDR1 LNHDA, CDR2 SQIVND (reference sequence). The table lists this clonotype with a few counts. What it binds is unknown. TCRdb re-called the reads through MiXCR, storing one row per CDR3 protein. This sample has approximately 1,000,000 distinct CDR3 sequences, with roughly 30% found just once. Study results and limitations: CMV carriers with the relevant HLA were identified by cumulative public TCR beta family frequency. The ex vivo response was dominated by HLA-C-restricted CMV-specific TCR beta clonotypes.

The sequence was collected from a human donor in good health (CMV status not recorded). Some clones in this sample may be carry-over from other donors' samples. The sequencing here drew on cultured CD8+ T cells from PBMCs, taken from culture after CMV antigen stimulation. The gene calls are TRBV19 and TRBJ1-5; D possibly corresponds to TRBD1 (5 bases). CDR3: CASGRRTEGGNQPQHF. The CDR3 DNA is TGTGCGTCAGGGCGCAGGACTGAGGGTGGCAATCAGCCCCAGCATTTT.